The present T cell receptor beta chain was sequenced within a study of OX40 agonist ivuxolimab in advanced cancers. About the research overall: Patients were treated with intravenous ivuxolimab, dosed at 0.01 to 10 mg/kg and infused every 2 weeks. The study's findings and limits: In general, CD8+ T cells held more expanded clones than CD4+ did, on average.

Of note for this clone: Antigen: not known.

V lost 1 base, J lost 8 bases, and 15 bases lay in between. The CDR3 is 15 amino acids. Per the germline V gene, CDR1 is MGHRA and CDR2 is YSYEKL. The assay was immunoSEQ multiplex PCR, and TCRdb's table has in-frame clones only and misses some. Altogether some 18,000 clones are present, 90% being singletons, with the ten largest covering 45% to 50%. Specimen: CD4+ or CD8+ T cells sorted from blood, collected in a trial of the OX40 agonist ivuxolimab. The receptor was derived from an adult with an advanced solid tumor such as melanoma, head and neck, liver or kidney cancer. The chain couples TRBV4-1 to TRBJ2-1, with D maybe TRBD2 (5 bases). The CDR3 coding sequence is TGCGCCAGCAGCCAAGCTTCGGGGTCCTATGATGAGCAGTTCTTC. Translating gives CASSQASGSYDEQFF.